This TCR beta chain was retrieved from a study of blood T cell repertoires in COVID-19. Study details: Sources were T cells, B-cell-depleted T cells, or PBMCs; the material itself was cDNA or gDNA.

CDR1 is SQVTM and CDR2 is ANQGSEA in the germline V gene. V shed 7 bases and J shed 2 bases, with 11 bases lying between them. The CDR3 extends over 12 amino acids. The authors' processing: Estimates of nucleated cell counts were drawn from the amplification of reference gene primers. Clones were read by immunoSEQ multiplex PCR, and TCRdb kept only the in-frame ones, dropping some. The DNA gave D and trimming, while V, J and clone size come from that table. The table has 200,000 to 250,000 clones, 70% to 85% seen once. The source material was peripheral blood. The V gene is TRBV29-1, the J gene TRBJ1-2; TRBD1 is a possible D gene (6 bases). The receptor was isolated from an elderly woman with COVID-19, enrolled during active disease. This chain's CDR3 is CSGRQENYGYTF. The DNA of the CDR3 is TGCAGCGGTAGACAGGAGAACTATGGCTACACCTTC.